The 5 T cell receptor beta chains listed next were all sequenced from one sample in a study of graft-versus-host responses after intestinal transplantation. These receptors lack a known antigen. Sequenced by immunoSEQ multiplex PCR; TCRdb stores in-frame clones only, minus some. The sample has about 130,000 clones; more than 90% are singletons. This material consisted of unstimulated CD4+ T cells sorted from spleen or lymph node cells, taken before intestinal transplant. The origin of the receptors is a human donor who received an intestinal transplant.

This chain uses TRBV6-5 with TRBJ1-1; weak D call: TRBD1 (6 bases). The CDR3 runs 13 residues. With 6 bases removed from V and 1 base from J, the gap between germline ends came to 9 bases. Germline-derived CDR1 and CDR2 are MNHEY and SVGAGI. The CDR3 bases are TGTGCCAGCAGCCGGGGACAGAACACTGAAGCTTTCTTT. This codes for CASSRGQNTEAFF.

The chain employs TRBV2 and TRBJ1-6, with D possibly matching TRBD1 (5 bases). Trimming left V 8 bases short and J 8 bases short, with 10 bases between. Germline V lookup: CDR1 SNHLY, CDR2 FYNNEI. The CDR3 spans 12 residues. The CDR3 DNA reads TGTGCCAGCGGGGACGGATATTCACCCCTCCACTTT. Translated: CASGDGYSPLHF.

The V and J genes are TRBV18 and TRBJ1-2; D is ambiguous. V was trimmed by 0 bases and J by 6 bases, leaving 8 bases between them. Germline values: CDR1 KGHSH, CDR2 LQKENI. CDR3 length: 13 residues. CDR3 amino acids: CASSPPNGDGYTF. CDR3 nucleotides: TGTGCCAGCTCACCACCGAATGGGGATGGCTACACCTTC.

The chain couples TRBV4-1 to TRBJ1-1; D not certain. The ends were cut back, 4 bases at V and 3 bases at J, with 9 bases in the middle. Germline V gene lookup returns CDR1 MGHRA and CDR2 YSYEKL. The CDR3 is made up of 13 amino acids. CDR3 residues: CASSRRRDTEAFF. The CDR3 coding sequence is TGCGCCAGCAGCCGCCGCCGGGACACTGAAGCTTTCTTT.

The chain links TRBV10-3 to TRBJ1-1; no definite D call. The V end was cut by 4 bases, the J end by 2 bases, with 14 bases between. The germline CDR1 and CDR2 sequences are ENHRY and SYGVKD. The CDR3 spans 15 residues. CDR3 residues: CAISVLGTLNTEAFF. Here the CDR3 DNA reads TGTGCCATCAGTGTACTAGGAACCCTCAACACTGAAGCTTTCTTT.